These 27 T cell receptor beta chains were all obtained from the same sample, sequenced in a study of PD-L1 blockade in urothelial cancer. Clones were sequenced by immunoSEQ multiplex PCR, and TCRdb holds only the in-frame ones, with some missing. Of 35,000 to 55,000 clones listed, 88% are singletons. Sequencing used PBMCs, obtained around atezolizumab (anti-PD-L1) treatment. All receptors come from a woman aged 60-75 years with urothelial cancer.

This clone is medium-sized within its sample. The chain employs TRBV14 and TRBJ1-3; 7 bases fit TRBD1. V was clipped by 0 bases and J by 2 bases; unmatched bases: 1. Germline V gene sequence: CDR1 SGHDN, CDR2 FVKESK. The CDR3 runs to 15 residues. CDR3 bases: TGTGCCAGCAGCCAAGACGACAGGGCTGGAAACACCATATATTTT. Amino acids: CASSQDDRAGNTIYF.

The chain joins TRBV27 to TRBJ2-5; D unclear. Trimming took 0 bases from V and 4 from J, leaving 12 bases between them. In germline, CDR1 is MNHEY, CDR2 SMNVEV (reference sequence). CDR3 size: 15 residues. The CDR3 protein is CASSLSYQVRETQYF. The CDR3 coding sequence is TGTGCCAGCAGTTTATCGTATCAAGTGAGAGAGACCCAGTACTTC.

The chain couples TRBV25-1 to TRBJ2-5; 7 positions match TRBD1. With 3 bases clipped from V and 1 base from J, the junction kept 5 bases outside the gene matches. Germline assignment: CDR1 MGHDK and CDR2 SYGVNS. The CDR3 totals 15 residues. CDR3 residues: CASSDGQAIQETQYF. The CDR3 DNA sequence: TGTGCCAGCAGTGATGGACAGGCGATCCAAGAGACCCAGTACTTC.

The chain employs TRBV29-1 and TRBJ2-7, with D possibly TRBD1 on 5 matching bases. V lost 3 bases and J lost 0, with 9 bases in between. Germline V gene sequence: CDR1 SQVTM, CDR2 ANQGSEA. This CDR3 has 13 amino acids. In DNA, the CDR3 is TGCAGCGTTGATCAGGGTGGCTCCTACGAGCAGTACTTC. Its protein is CSVDQGGSYEQYF.

The V call is TRBV7-2, the J call TRBJ1-5; 8 nucleotides match TRBD1. The CDR3 is made up of 16 amino acids. V trimming: 4 bases; J trimming: 6 bases; junction bases outside the gene matches: 11. CDR1 and CDR2 from the germline V gene are SGHTA and FQGNSA. In DNA, the CDR3 is TGTGCCAGCAGCTCCACCCTTTCAGGGGGCAGTCAGCCCCAGCATTTT. It encodes CASSSTLSGGSQPQHF.

This clone appeared a few times. The chain combines TRBV6-1 with TRBJ1-2; D is possibly TRBD1 (6 bases). There are 13 residues in the CDR3. V was clipped by 6 bases and J by 0 bases, with 8 bases between them. Germline assignment: CDR1 MNHNS and CDR2 SASEGT. The CDR3 reads CASRDSTNYGYTF. The CDR3 coding sequence is TGTGCCAGCAGGGACAGTACTAACTATGGCTACACCTTC.

This chain uses TRBV9 with TRBJ2-7; 7 nucleotides align to TRBD1. Germline V gives CDR1 SGDLS, CDR2 YYNGEE. This CDR3 is 15 amino acids long. J gave up 3 bases and V 0 bases, and 6 bases lay outside the gene matches. The CDR3 coding sequence is TGTGCCAGCAGCGTAGGACAGGGAGTTAGCTACGAGCAGTACTTC. Amino acids: CASSVGQGVSYEQYF.

V usage is TRBV5-1 and J usage is TRBJ1-6, with TRBD1 as a possible D gene (5 bases). The CDR3 sequence is 14 residues long. V was shortened by 5 bases and J by 2 bases, with 8 bases between the two germline ends. Per the germline V gene, CDR1 is SGHRS and CDR2 is YFSETQ. In nucleotides, the CDR3 is TGCGCCAGCAGGTCAGGGACCTATAATTCACCCCTCCACTTT. Amino acid sequence: CASRSGTYNSPLHF. Complete variable domain (other parts from reference TRBV5-1 and TRBJ1-6): KAGVTQTPRYLIKTRGQQVTLSCSPISGHRSVSWYQQTPGQGLQFLFEYFSETQRNKGNFPGRFSGRQFSNSRSEMNVSTLELGDSALYLCASRSGTYNSPLHFGNGTRLTVT.

The V call is TRBV27, the J call TRBJ1-2, with TRBD1 as a possible D gene (6 bases). Trimming stripped 6 bases from V and 0 bases from J, with 14 bases between. Germline CDR1 is MNHEY and CDR2 is SMNVEV (reference sequence). This CDR3 has 15 amino acids. CDR3 nucleotide sequence: TGTGCCAGCAGCCCGTCGGGACAAACTAACTATGGCTACACCTTC. This gives the protein CASSPSGQTNYGYTF.

This rearrangement joins TRBV28 to TRBJ2-7, with D possibly matching TRBD2 (5 bases). The CDR3 loop spans 17 amino acids. Deletions cut 6 bases from V and 4 bases from J, with 25 bases between. CDR1 and CDR2 (germline): MDHEN, SYDVKM. The CDR3 is CASSNIPPPGLAYEQYF. CDR3 bases: TGTGCCAGCAGCAATATTCCGCCTCCGGGATTAGCTTACGAGCAGTACTTC.

V usage is TRBV7-9 and J usage is TRBJ1-1; D ambiguous. V gave up 2 bases and J gave up 0 bases, with 7 bases separating them. This CDR3 spans 14 amino acids. Germline V gene lookup returns CDR1 SEHNR and CDR2 FQNEAQ (reference sequence). This CDR3 reads CASSLPDLNTEAFF. The CDR3 bases are TGTGCCAGCAGCTTACCGGACTTGAACACTGAAGCTTTCTTT.

The gene calls are TRBV15 and TRBJ2-3, with 8 bases that match TRBD1. The germline V gene encodes CDR1 LNHNV and CDR2 YYDKDF (reference sequence). The CDR3 is 14 amino acids. The J segment lost 1 base and the V segment lost 5 bases, leaving 2 bases of the junction unmatched. For the CDR3, the DNA is TGTGCCACCAGCGCGGGACAGGGCACAGATACGCAGTATTTT. Translating it yields CATSAGQGTDTQYF. The complete variable domain, with remaining parts taken from reference TRBV15 and TRBJ2-3, reads DAMVIQNPRYQVTQFGKPVTLSCSQTLNHNVMYWYQQKSSQAPKLLFHYYDKDFNNEADTPDNFQSRRPNTSFCFLDIRSPGLGDTAMYLCATSAGQGTDTQYFGPGTRLTVL.

The DNA of the CDR3 is TGCAGCGCCAGACGGACAGGAGGCGGGGAGCTGTTTTTT. Its protein product is CSARRTGGGELFF. This chain connects TRBV29-1 to TRBJ2-2; the match to TRBD1 covers 7 bases. This CDR3 comprises 13 residues. Losses at the gene ends were 7 bases for V and 7 bases for J; bases not matched to a gene: 9. Germline lookup yields CDR1 SQVTM and CDR2 ANQGSEA.

The V gene is TRBV7-3, the J gene TRBJ2-2; TRBD1 is a possible D gene (6 bases). The length of the CDR3 is 19 residues. Trimming pared 3 bases from V and 4 bases from J, leaving 24 bases between. Germline assignment: CDR1 SGHTA and CDR2 FQGTGA. CDR3 coding DNA: TGTGCCAGCAGCTTTTTTCCGAGACCTTTGGACAGTTCCACCGGGGAGCTGTTTTTT. It yields the protein CASSFFPRPLDSSTGELFF.

This clone is a singleton in its sample. This rearrangement joins TRBV10-3 to TRBJ2-3; 9 bases match TRBD2. The CDR3 loop spans 15 amino acids. CDR1 and CDR2 (germline): ENHRY, SYGVKD. The trim removed 0 bases at V and 4 bases at J, leaving 2 bases unmatched. The CDR3 region has the DNA TGTGCCATCAGTGAGTCGCCTAGCGGGGCAGATACGCAGTATTTT. The encoded protein is CAISESPSGADTQYF.

This clone was counted a single time. The V call is TRBV7-7, the J call TRBJ2-5, with 7 bases matching TRBD2. The CDR3 extends over 13 amino acids. Germline loops: CDR1 SSHAT, CDR2 FNYEAQ (reference sequence). V gave up 3 bases and J gave up 2 bases; unmatched junction bases: 0. DNA for the CDR3: TGTGCCAGCAGCTTCGGGGGGCAAGAGACCCAGTACTTC. Amino acid sequence: CASSFGGQETQYF.

The chain is built from TRBV9 and TRBJ2-3; the match to TRBD2 covers 8 bases. The CDR3 has 15 residues. V lost 2 bases and J lost 0; bases outside the gene matches: 2. Germline CDR1 reads SGDLS; CDR2 reads YYNGEE. The CDR3: CASSVTSASTDTQYF. The CDR3 region has the DNA TGTGCCAGCAGCGTGACTAGCGCCAGCACAGATACGCAGTATTTT.

The chain couples TRBV29-1 to TRBJ2-1; D is unclear. The CDR3 totals 16 residues. The ends were cut back, 0 bases at V and 5 bases at J, with 17 bases in the middle. Germline V CDR1 and CDR2: SQVTM, ANQGSEA. CDR3 loop: CSVEDRESLPHNEQFF. CDR3 sequence (DNA): TGCAGCGTTGAAGATCGAGAGTCCCTCCCCCACAATGAGCAGTTCTTC.

The chain employs TRBV5-1 and TRBJ2-7; TRBD2 aligns across 7 bases. This CDR3 is built from 14 residues. Germline V CDR1 and CDR2: SGHRS, YFSETQ. The junction had 5 bases not matched to a gene; V was cut back by 1 base and J by 4 bases. The CDR3 spells CASSLNSGGYEQYF. In DNA form, the CDR3 reads TGCGCCAGCAGCTTGAACTCCGGGGGGTACGAGCAGTACTTC. The whole variable domain, filled in from reference TRBV5-1 and TRBJ2-7, reads KAGVTQTPRYLIKTRGQQVTLSCSPISGHRSVSWYQQTPGQGLQFLFEYFSETQRNKGNFPGRFSGRQFSNSRSEMNVSTLELGDSALYLCASSLNSGGYEQYFGPGTRLTVT.

J is TRBJ1-5 and V is TRBV7-9, with 10 bases that match TRBD1. Germline loops: CDR1 SEHNR, CDR2 FQNEAQ (reference sequence). The CDR3 contains 19 residues. J was trimmed by 1 base and V by 4 bases; bases with no gene match: 13. The CDR3 region has the DNA TGTGCCAGCAGCTCGATCCGGGACAGGGGTTCTGTAAGCAATCAGCCCCAGCATTTT. Its translation is CASSSIRDRGSVSNQPQHF.

The rearrangement uses TRBV5-1 and TRBJ1-1; 7 bases are shared with TRBD1. The germline gives CDR1 SGHRS, CDR2 YFSETQ. V was clipped by 4 bases and J by 2 bases; unmatched bases: 8. The length of the CDR3 is 15 residues. CDR3 loop: CASSPLQGLNTEAFF. CDR3 bases: TGCGCCAGCAGCCCTCTACAGGGGCTTAACACTGAAGCTTTCTTT.

V and J are TRBV6-4 and TRBJ2-2, with 9 bases identical to TRBD2. The germline gives CDR1 MRHNA, CDR2 SNTAGT. V shed 3 bases and J 1 base; nucleotides not matched to a gene: 0. The CDR3 contains 15 residues. The CDR3 sequence: CASSETSGNTGELFF. The DNA for the CDR3 is TGTGCCAGCAGTGAGACTAGCGGGAACACCGGGGAGCTGTTTTTT.

The chain combines TRBV6-5 with TRBJ2-1; 14 bases line up with TRBD2. The length of the CDR3 is 16 residues. Germline-derived CDR1 and CDR2 are MNHEY and SVGAGI. V lost 2 bases to trimming and J lost 8 bases; unmatched junction nucleotides: 5. CDR3 amino acids: CASSYEAGLAGDEQFF. In DNA, the CDR3 is TGTGCCAGCAGTTACGAGGCGGGACTAGCGGGAGATGAGCAGTTCTTC.

V is TRBV6-5 and J is TRBJ2-5; D ambiguous. There are 14 residues in the CDR3. V lost 8 bases and J 0 bases, leaving 13 bases between the germline ends. The V gene's germline CDR1 is MNHEY and CDR2 SVGAGI. CDR3 DNA: TGTGCCAGCTCAACCTTAGTAGACCAAGAGACCCAGTACTTC. The encoded protein is CASSTLVDQETQYF.

The CDR3 spells CASSSGLGRSQETQYF. The CDR3 bases are TGTGCCAGCAGCTCCGGGTTGGGGCGGAGCCAAGAGACCCAGTACTTC. The chain is built from TRBV11-3 and TRBJ2-5; a weak D match, TRBD1 (5 bases). The CDR3 loop spans 16 amino acids. V lost 4 bases and J lost 1, with 16 bases in between. CDR1 and CDR2 (germline): SGHNT, YENEEA. Based on the CDR3 plus reference TRBV11-3 and TRBJ2-5, the full variable domain is EAGVVQSPRYKIIEKKQPVAFWCNPISGHNTLYWYLQNLGQGPELLIRYENEEAVDDSQLPKDRFSAERLKGVDSTLKIQPAELGDSAVYLCASSSGLGRSQETQYFGPGTRLLVL.

V is TRBV5-1 and J is TRBJ1-3; D remains unclear. The length of the CDR3 is 17 residues. V lost 0 bases to trimming and J lost 1 base, with 14 bases between them. Germline CDR1 reads SGHRS; CDR2 reads YFSETQ. DNA of the CDR3: TGCGCCAGCAGCTTGGCCGATTTTGGAGGGTCTGGAAACACCATATATTTT. Its protein product is CASSLADFGGSGNTIYF.

This clone has only a few counts. The gene calls are TRBV19 and TRBJ1-2; 7 nucleotides match TRBD1. The trim removed 5 bases at V and 4 bases at J, leaving 1 base unmatched. The germline gives CDR1 LNHDA, CDR2 SQIVND (reference sequence). This CDR3 region has 12 residues. The CDR3 bases are TGTGCCAGTAGTGACAGGGTCTATGGCTACACCTTC. As protein: CASSDRVYGYTF.